The 16 T cell receptor beta chains below all came from one sample that was sequenced in a study of low-dose radiotherapy and immunotherapy resistance in tumors. Alpha and beta chains were covered, as first-strand cDNA relied on TRAV- and TRBV-specific primers. The authors amplified TCRs for around 20 PCR cycles with a constant-region primer and a V-primer adapter. TCRdb analysed the reads with MiXCR anew, one entry per CDR3 protein. The data hold about 30,000 distinct CDR3 sequences, with around 47% observed a single time. This sample's time point: after trial treatment. The treatment is: LDRT plus nivolumab, ipilimumab, low-dose cyclophosphamide and aspirin (RACIN trial). The specimen was PBMCs, collected after low-dose radiotherapy plus immunotherapy. These receptors all come from a male donor with gallbladder cancer.

The rearrangement uses TRBV20-1 and TRBJ1-6, with TRBD1 identical over 7 bases. The J segment lost 9 bases and the V segment lost 0 bases, leaving 17 bases of the junction unmatched. Germline V gives CDR1 DFQATT, CDR2 SNEGSKA (reference sequence). The CDR3 has 18 amino acids. The CDR3 here is CSARDGTAVSSARSPLHF. DNA of the CDR3: TGCAGTGCTAGAGATGGGACAGCCGTGAGCTCTGCACGTTCACCCCTCCACTTT.

The V call is TRBV20-1, the J call TRBJ2-7; TRBD1 agrees at 9 bases. This CDR3 contains 14 residues. The germline V gene has CDR1 DFQATT and CDR2 SNEGSKA (reference sequence). The V and J ends lost 4 bases and 3 bases, in that order; junction bases with no gene match: 7. The CDR3 region is CSAIQGASLYEQYF. The CDR3 region has the DNA TGCAGTGCTATACAGGGGGCCTCTCTCTACGAGCAGTACTTC.

V is TRBV12-3 or TRBV12-4 and J is TRBJ2-3, with 11 bases aligning to TRBD2. The CDR3 has 16 residues. V was pared by 5 bases and J by 1 base, with 5 bases of the junction left unmatched. In DNA form, the CDR3 reads TGTGCCAGCAGTCCCCGGGGACTAGCGGGCACAGATACGCAGTATTTT. It encodes CASSPRGLAGTDTQYF.

This clonotype appeared many times. The chain employs TRBV3-1 and TRBJ2-1; TRBD1 aligns across 8 bases. Germline V gives CDR1 LGHDT, CDR2 YNNKEL (reference sequence). V was clipped by 0 bases and J by 15 bases; unmatched bases: 7. This CDR3 region has 13 residues. The CDR3 DNA follows: TGTGCCAGCAGCCAAGATCGGCAGGGGGCTATGTTCTTC. Its translation: CASSQDRQGAMFF.

The chain has TRBV9 and TRBJ1-4, with D possibly being TRBD1 (6 bases). This CDR3 contains 15 residues. CDR1 and CDR2 from the germline V gene are SGDLS and YYNGEE. Trimming removed 0 bases at V and 8 bases at J, with 14 bases between. CDR3 protein: CASSVDGTPGEKLFF. The CDR3 DNA reads as TGTGCCAGCAGCGTAGATGGGACACCGGGGGAAAAACTGTTTTTT.

This clonotype appeared many times. This chain connects TRBV30 to TRBJ1-3; maybe TRBD1 (5 bases). The CDR3 has 15 residues. Germline CDR1 reads GTSNPN; CDR2 reads SVGIG (reference sequence). V shed 3 bases and J shed 1 base, with 13 bases lying between them. The CDR3 DNA reads TGTGCCTGGAGGCGGGATCGGGGGTCTGGAAACACCATATATTTT. Protein sequence: CAWRRDRGSGNTIYF.

This clonotype was seen a few times. V gene TRBV6-5 combines with J gene TRBJ1-1; D not resolved. The CDR3 extends over 15 amino acids. V was shortened by 7 bases and J by 0 bases, with 15 bases between the two germline ends. Looked up from germline, CDR1 is MNHEY and CDR2 is SVGAGI. This CDR3 reads CASTRAGVVNTEAFF. CDR3 nucleotides: TGTGCCAGCACCCGCGCCGGGGTGGTGAACACTGAAGCTTTCTTT.

In its sample, this clonotype was seen a few times. A far larger clone differs by one base, so this is likely a read error. This chain connects TRBV12-3 or TRBV12-4 to TRBJ2-7; TRBD1 agrees at 8 bases. J gave up 7 bases and V 11 bases, and 13 bases lay outside the gene matches. CDR3 length: 13 residues. The CDR3 DNA is TGTGCCGACCAGGGGGCAAGGGACAATGAGCAGTACTTC. Protein sequence: CADQGARDNEQYF.

About this clonotype itself: A far larger clone is one nucleotide away, so this likely arose from a read error. The chain uses TRBV18 and TRBJ2-1; D not resolved. Germline values: CDR1 KGHSH, CDR2 LQKENI. The V and J ends lost 2 bases and 10 bases respectively, with 18 bases between them. This CDR3 region has 15 residues. The CDR3 here is CASSPGVGTPGEQFF. CDR3 nucleotide sequence: TGTGCCAGCTCACCAGGAGTGGGAACCCCTGGCGAGCAGTTCTTC.

The table lists this clonotype with a few counts. The CDR3 spells CATSRDQREGRNEQFF. The CDR3 DNA reads TGTGCCACCAGCAGAGACCAGCGGGAGGGCCGCAATGAGCAGTTCTTC. This sequence joins TRBV15 and TRBJ2-1; 10 nucleotides agree with TRBD2. The V segment lost 0 bases and the J segment 6 bases; nucleotides outside the gene matches: 5. The CDR3 extends over 16 amino acids. The V gene's germline CDR1 is LNHNV and CDR2 YYDKDF (reference sequence).

The chain links TRBV6-2 or TRBV6-3 to TRBJ2-2, with D unresolved. The CDR3 spans 13 residues. The V end lost 10 bases, the J end lost 5 bases, and 14 bases lay between the germline ends. Looked up from germline, CDR1 is MNHEY and CDR2 is SVGEGT. The CDR3, as DNA: TGTGCCATGTTCCGGGTCACAACCGGGGAGCTGTTTTTT. This sequence encodes CAMFRVTTGELFF.

This clonotype was seen a handful of times. The chain combines TRBV5-4 with TRBJ2-1, with D perhaps matching TRBD1 or TRBD2 (6 bases each). This CDR3 is built from 15 residues. Germline lookup yields CDR1 SGHNT and CDR2 YYREEE (reference sequence). Trimming cost V 6 bases and J 5 bases, with 18 bases left between them. The CDR3 DNA follows: TGTGCCAGCAACCCCGGGGGCGGAGCGAACAATGAGCAGTTCTTC. It yields the protein CASNPGGGANNEQFF.

The chain carries TRBV5-1 and TRBJ2-1; 8 positions match TRBD1. CDR3 length: 15 amino acids. CDR1 and CDR2 from the germline V gene are SGHRS and YFSETQ. The V and J ends lost 5 bases and 5 bases, in that order; junction bases with no gene match: 9. The CDR3 DNA reads TGCGCCAGCAGTGGTATGGGACAGGCCCACAATGAGCAGTTCTTC. It yields the protein CASSGMGQAHNEQFF. Together with reference TRBV5-1 and TRBJ2-1, the CDR3 gives the full variable domain: KAGVTQTPRYLIKTRGQQVTLSCSPISGHRSVSWYQQTPGQGLQFLFEYFSETQRNKGNFPGRFSGRQFSNSRSEMNVSTLELGDSALYLCASSGMGQAHNEQFFGPGTRLTVL.

The V call is TRBV5-1, the J call TRBJ2-7; D is undetermined. The ends were cut back, 4 bases at V and 3 bases at J, with 5 bases in the middle. The germline CDR1 and CDR2 sequences are SGHRS and YFSETQ. The CDR3 has 11 residues. The CDR3 region has the DNA TGCGCCAGCAGCCACAGCTACGAGCAGTACTTC. It translates to CASSHSYEQYF.

This clonotype is deemed medium-sized. This chain joins TRBV7-9 and TRBJ2-7, with D perhaps assigned TRBD1 or TRBD2 (6 bases each). The CDR3 has 12 amino acids. V was cut by 8 bases and J by 5 bases, with 13 bases left in between. CDR1 is SEHNR and CDR2 is FQNEAQ in the germline V gene (reference sequence). DNA of the CDR3: TGTGCCAGCCACGGGGGCCGGGACGAGCAGTACTTC. As protein: CASHGGRDEQYF.

The V gene is TRBV18, the J gene TRBJ1-3; 8 positions match TRBD1. Germline CDR1 reads KGHSH; CDR2 reads LQKENI. Losses at the gene ends were 3 bases for V and 6 bases for J; bases not matched to a gene: 4. The CDR3 is 14 residues long. The CDR3 DNA follows: TGTGCCAGCTCACCGACAGGGGTTGAAAACACCATATATTTT. Its protein is CASSPTGVENTIYF.